One and the same sample provided the 20 T cell receptor beta chains below, sequenced in a study of blood T cell repertoires in COVID-19. Here immunoSEQ multiplex PCR was the method, and the copy in TCRdb shows in-frame clones only, minus some. The data hold 140,000 to 150,000 clones, with 80% to 90% observed a single time. What was sequenced was peripheral blood. Every receptor here comes from a woman in her sixties with COVID-19, enrolled during active disease.

The chain has TRBV3-1 (or the pseudogene TRBV3-2) and TRBJ1-2, with D possibly being TRBD1 (5 bases). In germline, CDR1 is LGHDT, CDR2 YNNKEL (reference sequence). The CDR3 is 13 residues long. V was pared by 4 bases and J by 6 bases, with 12 bases between. The CDR3 region is CASSRGDLDGYTF. CDR3 sequence (DNA): TGTGCCAGCAGCCGGGGGGACCTCGATGGCTACACCTTC.

The V and J genes are TRBV13 and TRBJ2-7; no definite D call. The CDR3 length is 12 residues. Germline V lookup: CDR1 PRHDT, CDR2 FYEKMQ (reference sequence). With 5 bases removed from V and 0 bases from J, the gap between germline ends came to 5 bases. Written as DNA, the CDR3 is TGTGCCAGCAGCCCGAGCTCCTACGAGCAGTACTTC. As protein: CASSPSSYEQYF.

V and J are TRBV19 and TRBJ1-2; 8 bases match TRBD1. The CDR3 totals 14 residues. Germline trimming cut 6 bases from V and 5 bases from J; bases unmatched to any gene: 8. Germline-derived CDR1 and CDR2 are LNHDA and SQIVND (reference sequence). The CDR3 is CASSPTGVGYGYTF. CDR3 sequence (DNA): TGTGCCAGTAGCCCGACAGGGGTGGGGTATGGCTACACCTTC.

The CDR3 protein is CASSKGGAQPQHF. In nucleotides, the CDR3 is TGTGCCAGCAGTAAAGGGGGAGCCCAGCCCCAGCATTTT. V usage is TRBV6-6 and J usage is TRBJ1-5; D is possibly TRBD1 (6 bases). Per germline, CDR1 MNHNY and CDR2 SVGAGI (reference sequence). There are 13 residues in the CDR3. The V end lost 5 bases, the J end lost 7 bases, and 12 bases lay between the germline ends.

Only one count was recorded for this clone. The V call is TRBV2, the J call TRBJ2-2; TRBD2 aligns across 8 bases. The junction had 10 bases not matched to a gene; V was cut back by 7 bases and J by 3 bases. The CDR3 extends over 16 amino acids. Per the germline V gene, CDR1 is SNHLY and CDR2 is FYNNEI. CDR3: CASKTGGTFYTGELFF. The CDR3 bases are TGTGCCAGCAAAACGGGGGGGACGTTTTACACCGGGGAGCTGTTTTTT.

The gene calls are TRBV2 and TRBJ1-5; D gene ambiguous. The germline gives CDR1 SNHLY, CDR2 FYNNEI. V was shortened by 4 bases and J by 7 bases, with 8 bases between the two germline ends. This CDR3 spans 12 amino acids. CDR3 bases: TGTGCCAGCAGTGGACTTCTGCAGCCCCAGCATTTT. As protein: CASSGLLQPQHF. The full variable domain, rest sourced from reference TRBV2 and TRBJ1-5, is EPEVTQTPSHQVTQMGQEVILRCVPISNHLYFYWYRQILGQKVEFLVSFYNNEISEKSEIFDDQFSVERPDGSNFTLKIRSTKLEDSAMYFCASSGLLQPQHFGDGTRLSIL.

This clone was detected once. The chain employs TRBV7-9 and TRBJ1-2, with 8 bases identical to TRBD1. Germline assignment: CDR1 SEHNR and CDR2 FQNEAQ (reference sequence). This CDR3 contains 12 residues. Trimming at V came to 6 bases and at J to 7 bases, leaving 4 bases not matched to a gene. The CDR3 nucleotides are TGTGCCAGCAGGCAGGGGGCTTCTGGCTACACCTTC. Encoded protein: CASRQGASGYTF.

This rearrangement joins TRBV30 to TRBJ2-5; 8 bases agree with TRBD2. The CDR3 is made up of 13 amino acids. With 0 bases clipped from V and 10 bases from J, the junction kept 7 bases outside the gene matches. Germline V gene data show CDR1 as GTSNPN and CDR2 as SVGIG (reference sequence). This CDR3 is CAWSVAGRGVQYF. CDR3 nucleotides: TGTGCCTGGAGTGTGGCTGGGCGGGGGGTCCAGTACTTC.

This clone was observed a handful of times. This chain uses TRBV4-2 with TRBJ1-2; tentatively, D is TRBD1 (5 bases). The CDR3 runs to 17 residues. The V end lost 0 bases, the J end lost 7 bases, and 21 bases lay between the germline ends. Germline V gene lookup returns CDR1 LGHNA and CDR2 YNFKEQ. CDR3 nucleotide sequence: TGTGCCAGCAGCCAAGATTGGCGGCAGGGAGGGCGGGGTGGCTACACCTTC. Protein sequence: CASSQDWRQGGRGGYTF.

V and J are TRBV7-3 and TRBJ2-5; D may be TRBD2 (6 bases). The CDR3 runs 13 residues. The V and J ends lost 0 bases and 5 bases respectively, with 7 bases between them. Germline V gives CDR1 SGHTA, CDR2 FQGTGA. CDR3 sequence (DNA): TGTGCCAGCAGCTTAACAGGAGGGGAGACCCAGTACTTC. It translates to CASSLTGGETQYF.

This clone was seen a handful of times. This rearrangement joins TRBV29-1 to TRBJ2-7; 12 nucleotides match TRBD1. CDR1 is SQVTM, CDR2 ANQGSEA, per germline. The trim removed 6 bases at V and 5 bases at J, leaving 2 bases unmatched. CDR3 length: 12 amino acids. CDR3 coding DNA: TGCAGCGTAGGGACAGGGGGCGACGAGCAGTACTTC. Its protein product is CSVGTGGDEQYF.

V and J are TRBV5-1 and TRBJ2-1; TRBD2 agrees at 8 bases. J gave up 8 bases and V 2 bases, and 18 bases lay outside the gene matches. CDR1 and CDR2 from the germline V gene are SGHRS and YFSETQ. The CDR3 runs to 18 residues. In DNA form, the CDR3 reads TGCGCCAGCAGCTTTACGTGGCGGCCGGGGGGGCCTGGGGATGAGCAGTTCTTC. Residues: CASSFTWRPGGPGDEQFF. Looking up the rest from reference TRBV5-1 and TRBJ2-1 gives the full variable domain: KAGVTQTPRYLIKTRGQQVTLSCSPISGHRSVSWYQQTPGQGLQFLFEYFSETQRNKGNFPGRFSGRQFSNSRSEMNVSTLELGDSALYLCASSFTWRPGGPGDEQFFGPGTRLTVL.

V gene TRBV24-1 combines with J gene TRBJ2-5; 9 bases line up with TRBD1. Trimming removed 2 bases from V and 5 bases from J; junction bases left unmatched: 5. Per germline, CDR1 KGHDR and CDR2 SFDVKD. This CDR3 comprises 15 residues. The CDR3 nucleotides read TGTGCCACCAGTGATTGGACAGGGGATCGTGAGACCCAGTACTTC. Translated: CATSDWTGDRETQYF.

The CDR3 region has the DNA TGTGCCAGCAGTGAAGAATACAGCTATGGCTACACCTTC. Encoded protein: CASSEEYSYGYTF. This rearrangement joins TRBV6-1 to TRBJ1-2; D not certain. The CDR3 has 13 residues. With 1 base removed from V and 4 bases from J, the gap between germline ends came to 7 bases. Germline V CDR1 and CDR2: MNHNS, SASEGT.

The V gene is TRBV7-2, the J gene TRBJ2-7, with D perhaps matching TRBD2 (6 bases). This CDR3 is 14 amino acids long. Trimming removed 3 bases at V and 3 bases at J, with 12 bases between. The germline CDR1 and CDR2 sequences are SGHTA and FQGNSA. CDR3 in DNA: TGTGCCAGCAGCTTCTCGGGAGACAACTACGAGCAGTACTTC. This gives the protein CASSFSGDNYEQYF.

The chain links TRBV6-5 to TRBJ2-7; D is perhaps TRBD2 (5 bases). Trimming removed 4 bases from V and 7 bases from J, with 17 bases in between. The length of the CDR3 is 14 residues. Germline V gene lookup returns CDR1 MNHEY and CDR2 SVGAGI. CDR3 amino acids: CASSSRGSGWEQYF. Written as DNA, the CDR3 is TGTGCCAGCAGTTCCCGGGGATCCGGGTGGGAGCAGTACTTC.

V and J are TRBV28 and TRBJ2-2; D is perhaps TRBD1 (6 bases). The CDR3 has 15 residues. The germline CDR1 and CDR2 sequences are MDHEN and SYDVKM. V lost 7 bases, J lost 5 bases, and 17 bases lay in between. The CDR3 bases are TGTGCCAGCATCCGGGCGACAGGTGGGACCGGGGAGCTGTTTTTT. It translates to CASIRATGGTGELFF.

The V gene is TRBV15, the J gene TRBJ2-2; 11 bases are a match to TRBD1. CDR1 is LNHNV and CDR2 is YYDKDF in the germline V gene (reference sequence). CDR3 length equals 16 residues. V was pared by 4 bases and J by 5 bases, with 6 bases of the junction left unmatched. The CDR3 sequence is CATSIRDRGYTGELFF. The DNA of the CDR3 is TGTGCCACCAGCATCCGGGACAGGGGGTATACCGGGGAGCTGTTTTTT.

The chain is built from TRBV18 and TRBJ2-7, with D possibly TRBD1 on 5 matching bases. The germline gives CDR1 KGHSH, CDR2 LQKENI. The CDR3 length is 15 residues. Trimming shortened V by 3 bases and J by 3 bases, and 15 bases separated the two germline ends. CDR3: CASSPGPQENYEQYF. CDR3 bases: TGTGCCAGCTCACCCGGCCCACAGGAGAACTACGAGCAGTACTTC.

The V gene is TRBV3-1 (or the pseudogene TRBV3-2), the J gene TRBJ2-4; TRBD2 is a possible D gene (5 bases). The germline gives CDR1 LGHDT, CDR2 YNNKEL (reference sequence). The CDR3 runs to 15 residues. Trimming removed 0 bases from V and 7 bases from J, with 13 bases in between. The CDR3: CASSQDSRRTNIQYF. The CDR3 nucleotides read TGTGCCAGCAGCCAAGATTCTAGGAGGACGAACATTCAGTACTTC.